The entry that follows covers one T cell receptor (beta chain) sequence. Data came from immunoSEQ multiplex PCR; TCRdb stores just in-frame clones and leaves some out. The sample lists 2 million to 2.5 million clones; 90% to 96% were seen once. This sample is drawn from a study of shared clonotypes between healthy human individuals. The study enrolled healthy HIV-negative adults without recent acute infections or vaccinations as donors. The germline V gene has CDR1 SGHRS and CDR2 YFSETQ. The CDR3 runs to 15 residues. Trimming stripped 4 bases from V and 2 bases from J, with 15 bases between. The receptor was derived from a man aged 18 to 35 in good health. The sample was naive CD4+ T cells sorted from blood. Noted subset: CD45RA+ positively selected. The chain combines TRBV5-1 with TRBJ2-5; D not resolved. The CDR3 region is CASSTGRGRQETQYF. For the CDR3, the DNA is TGCGCCAGCAGCACGGGCCGCGGAAGGCAAGAGACCCAGTACTTC.